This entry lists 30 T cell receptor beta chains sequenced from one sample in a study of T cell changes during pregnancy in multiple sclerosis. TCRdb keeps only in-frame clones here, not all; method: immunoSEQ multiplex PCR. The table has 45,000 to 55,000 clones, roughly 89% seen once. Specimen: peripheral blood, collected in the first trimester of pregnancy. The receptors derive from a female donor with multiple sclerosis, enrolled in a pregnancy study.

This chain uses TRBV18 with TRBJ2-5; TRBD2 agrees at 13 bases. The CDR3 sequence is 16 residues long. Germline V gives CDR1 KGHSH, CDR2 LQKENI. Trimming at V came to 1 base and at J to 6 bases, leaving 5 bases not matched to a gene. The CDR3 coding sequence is TGTGCCAGCTCACCACTACAGACTAGCGGGGGGAAGACCCAGTACTTC. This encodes CASSPLQTSGGKTQYF.

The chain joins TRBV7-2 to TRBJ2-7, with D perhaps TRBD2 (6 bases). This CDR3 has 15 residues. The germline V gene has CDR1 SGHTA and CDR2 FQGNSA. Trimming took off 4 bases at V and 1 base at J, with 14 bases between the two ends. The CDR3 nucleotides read TGTGCCAGCAGCTCCGACCCCGGGGGTTCCTACGAGCAGTACTTC. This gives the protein CASSSDPGGSYEQYF.

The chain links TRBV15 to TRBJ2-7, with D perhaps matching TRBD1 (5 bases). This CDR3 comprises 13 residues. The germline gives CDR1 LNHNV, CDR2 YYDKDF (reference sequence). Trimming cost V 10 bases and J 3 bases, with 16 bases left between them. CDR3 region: CAISKGMVYEQYF. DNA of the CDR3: TGTGCCATTTCGAAGGGGATGGTCTACGAGCAGTACTTC.

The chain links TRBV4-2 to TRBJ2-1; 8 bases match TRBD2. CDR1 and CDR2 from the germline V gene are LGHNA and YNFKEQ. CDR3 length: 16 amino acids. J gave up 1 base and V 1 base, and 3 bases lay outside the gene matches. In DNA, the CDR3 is TGTGCCAGCAGCCAAGCGGGGACTAGGTCCTACAATGAGCAGTTCTTC. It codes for CASSQAGTRSYNEQFF.

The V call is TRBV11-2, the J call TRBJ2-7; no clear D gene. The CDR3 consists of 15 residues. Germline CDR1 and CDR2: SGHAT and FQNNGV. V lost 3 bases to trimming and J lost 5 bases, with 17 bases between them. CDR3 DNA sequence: TGTGCCAGCAGCTTTGCCAGTATCAAGATCCACGAGCAGTACTTC. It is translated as CASSFASIKIHEQYF.

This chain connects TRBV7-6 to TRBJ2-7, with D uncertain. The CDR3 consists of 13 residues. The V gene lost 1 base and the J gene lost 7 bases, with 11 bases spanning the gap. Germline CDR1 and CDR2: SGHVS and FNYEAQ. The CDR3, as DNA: TGTGCCAGCAGCTTAGTCCACGACAAGGAGCAGTACTTC. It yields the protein CASSLVHDKEQYF.

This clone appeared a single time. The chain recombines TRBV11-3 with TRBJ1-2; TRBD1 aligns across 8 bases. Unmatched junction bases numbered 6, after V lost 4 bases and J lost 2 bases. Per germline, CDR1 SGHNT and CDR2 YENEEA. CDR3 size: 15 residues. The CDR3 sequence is CASSYGQGYNYGYTF. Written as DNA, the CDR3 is TGTGCCAGCAGCTACGGACAGGGTTACAACTATGGCTACACCTTC.

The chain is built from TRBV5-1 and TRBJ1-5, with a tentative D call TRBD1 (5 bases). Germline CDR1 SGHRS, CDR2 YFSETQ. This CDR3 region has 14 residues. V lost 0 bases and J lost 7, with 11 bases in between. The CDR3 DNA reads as TGCGCCAGCAGCTTGGAGGCGGGGGGACAGCCCCAGCATTTT. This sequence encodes CASSLEAGGQPQHF.

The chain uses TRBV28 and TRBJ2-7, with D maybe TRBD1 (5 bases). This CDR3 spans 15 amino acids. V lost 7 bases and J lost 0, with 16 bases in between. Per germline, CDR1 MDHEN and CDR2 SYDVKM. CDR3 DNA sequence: TGTGCCAGCACGACCGCAGGGAAATTCTCCTACGAGCAGTACTTC. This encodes CASTTAGKFSYEQYF.

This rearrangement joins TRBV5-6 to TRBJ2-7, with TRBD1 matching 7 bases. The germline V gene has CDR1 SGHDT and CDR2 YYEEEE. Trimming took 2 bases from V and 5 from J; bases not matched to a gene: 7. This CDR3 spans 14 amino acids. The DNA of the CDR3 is TGTGCCAGCAGCTTCGGGACAGAGAGGGACGAGCAGTACTTC. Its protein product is CASSFGTERDEQYF.

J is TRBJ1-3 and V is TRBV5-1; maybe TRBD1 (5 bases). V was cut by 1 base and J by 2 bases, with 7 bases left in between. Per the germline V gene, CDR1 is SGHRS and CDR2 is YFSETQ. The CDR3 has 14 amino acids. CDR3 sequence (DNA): TGCGCCAGCAGCTTGTCAGGGACTGGAAACACCATATATTTT. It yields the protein CASSLSGTGNTIYF.

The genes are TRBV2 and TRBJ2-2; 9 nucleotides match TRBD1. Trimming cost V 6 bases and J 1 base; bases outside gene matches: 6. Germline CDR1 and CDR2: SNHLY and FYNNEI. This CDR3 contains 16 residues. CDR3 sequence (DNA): TGTGCCAGCAGCGAACAGGGGGCCAAGAACACCGGGGAGCTGTTTTTT. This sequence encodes CASSEQGAKNTGELFF.

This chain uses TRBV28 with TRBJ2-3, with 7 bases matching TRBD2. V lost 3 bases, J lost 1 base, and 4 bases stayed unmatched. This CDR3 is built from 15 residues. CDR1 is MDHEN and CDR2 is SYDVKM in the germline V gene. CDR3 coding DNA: TGTGCCAGCAGTTTTCCTAGCGGAGGCACAGATACGCAGTATTTT. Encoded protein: CASSFPSGGTDTQYF.

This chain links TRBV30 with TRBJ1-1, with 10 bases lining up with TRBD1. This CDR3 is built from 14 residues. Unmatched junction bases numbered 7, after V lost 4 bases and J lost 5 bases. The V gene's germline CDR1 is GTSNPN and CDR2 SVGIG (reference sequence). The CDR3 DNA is TGTGCCTGGAAAAGACAGGGGGCAGGTACTGAAGCTTTCTTT. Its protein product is CAWKRQGAGTEAFF.

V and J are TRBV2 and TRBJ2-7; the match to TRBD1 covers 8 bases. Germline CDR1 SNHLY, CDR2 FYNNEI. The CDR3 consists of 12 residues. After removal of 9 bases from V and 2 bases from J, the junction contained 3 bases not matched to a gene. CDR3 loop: CARGRGPYEQYF. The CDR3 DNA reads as TGTGCCAGGGGCAGGGGGCCCTACGAGCAGTACTTC.

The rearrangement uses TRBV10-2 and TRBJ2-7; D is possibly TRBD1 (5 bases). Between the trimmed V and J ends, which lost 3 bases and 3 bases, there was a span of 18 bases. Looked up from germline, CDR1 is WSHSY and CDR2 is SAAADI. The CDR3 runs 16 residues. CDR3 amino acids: CASSDPGADRSYEQYF. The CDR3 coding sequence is TGCGCCAGCAGTGACCCGGGCGCCGACAGAAGCTACGAGCAGTACTTC.

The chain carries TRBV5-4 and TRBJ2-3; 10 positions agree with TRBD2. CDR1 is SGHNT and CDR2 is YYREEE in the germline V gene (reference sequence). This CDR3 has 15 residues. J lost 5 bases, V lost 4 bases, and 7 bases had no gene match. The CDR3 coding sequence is TGTGCCAGCAGCCCCAAGACTAGCGGGTTAGATACGCAGTATTTT. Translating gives CASSPKTSGLDTQYF.

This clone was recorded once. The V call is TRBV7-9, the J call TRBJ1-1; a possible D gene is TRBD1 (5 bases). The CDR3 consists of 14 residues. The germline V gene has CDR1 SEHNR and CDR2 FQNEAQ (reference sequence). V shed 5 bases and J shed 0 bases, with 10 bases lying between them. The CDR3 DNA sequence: TGTGCCAGCAGCCGACAGTCCATGAACACTGAAGCTTTCTTT. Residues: CASSRQSMNTEAFF.

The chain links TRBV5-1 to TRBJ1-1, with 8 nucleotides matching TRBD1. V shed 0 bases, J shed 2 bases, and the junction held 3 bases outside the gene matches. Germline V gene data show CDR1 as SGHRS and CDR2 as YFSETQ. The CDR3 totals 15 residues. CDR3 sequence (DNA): TGCGCCAGCAGCTTGGAACAGGGGGTTAACACTGAAGCTTTCTTT. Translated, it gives CASSLEQGVNTEAFF.

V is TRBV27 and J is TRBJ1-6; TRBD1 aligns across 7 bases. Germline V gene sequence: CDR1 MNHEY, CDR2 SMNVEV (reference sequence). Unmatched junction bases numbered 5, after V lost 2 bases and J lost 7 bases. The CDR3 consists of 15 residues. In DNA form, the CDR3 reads TGTGCCAGCAGTTTAAAGGGGACAGTCAATTCACCCCTCCACTTT. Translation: CASSLKGTVNSPLHF.

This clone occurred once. As DNA, the CDR3 is TGTGCCAGCTCACCCCCTGGAGGTTCACCCCTCCACTTT. Protein sequence: CASSPPGGSPLHF. V usage is TRBV18 and J usage is TRBJ1-6, with unresolved D. In germline, CDR1 is KGHSH, CDR2 LQKENI. The CDR3 is 13 amino acids. V was cut by 3 bases and J by 9 bases, with 9 bases left in between. Supplemented by reference TRBV18 and TRBJ1-6, the full variable domain reads NAGVMQNPRHLVRRRGQEARLRCSPMKGHSHVYWYRQLPEEGLKFMVYLQKENIIDESGMPKERFSAEFPKEGPSILRIQQVVRGDSAAYFCASSPPGGSPLHFGNGTRLTVT.

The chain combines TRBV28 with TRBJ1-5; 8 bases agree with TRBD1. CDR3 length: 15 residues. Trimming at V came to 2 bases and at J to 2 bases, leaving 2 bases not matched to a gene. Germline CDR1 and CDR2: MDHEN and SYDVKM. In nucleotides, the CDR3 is TGTGCCAGCAGTTTAATGGGACAGGGCAATCAGCCCCAGCATTTT. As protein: CASSLMGQGNQPQHF.

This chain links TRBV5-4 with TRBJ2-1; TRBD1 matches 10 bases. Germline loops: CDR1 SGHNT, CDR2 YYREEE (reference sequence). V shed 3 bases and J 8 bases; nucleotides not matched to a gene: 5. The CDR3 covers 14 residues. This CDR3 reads CASSSWTGGDEQFF. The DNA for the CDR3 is TGTGCCAGCAGCTCCTGGACAGGGGGGGATGAGCAGTTCTTC.

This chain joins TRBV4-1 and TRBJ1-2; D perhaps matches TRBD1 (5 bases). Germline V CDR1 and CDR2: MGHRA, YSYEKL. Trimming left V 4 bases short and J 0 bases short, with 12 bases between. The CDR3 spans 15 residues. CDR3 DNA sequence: TGCGCCAGCAGCCCTCAGGGCAGTACTAACTATGGCTACACCTTC. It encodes CASSPQGSTNYGYTF.

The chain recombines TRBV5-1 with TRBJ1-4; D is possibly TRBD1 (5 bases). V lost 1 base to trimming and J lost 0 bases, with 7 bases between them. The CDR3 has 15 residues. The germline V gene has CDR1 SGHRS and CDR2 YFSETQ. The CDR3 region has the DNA TGCGCCAGCAGCTTGCAAGGGGCAACTAATGAAAAACTGTTTTTT. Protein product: CASSLQGATNEKLFF.

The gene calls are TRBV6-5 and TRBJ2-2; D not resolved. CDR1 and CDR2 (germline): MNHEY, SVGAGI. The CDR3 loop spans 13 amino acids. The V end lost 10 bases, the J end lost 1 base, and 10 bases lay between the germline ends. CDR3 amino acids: CAIKERNTGELFF. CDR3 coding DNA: TGTGCCATAAAGGAGAGGAACACCGGGGAGCTGTTTTTT.

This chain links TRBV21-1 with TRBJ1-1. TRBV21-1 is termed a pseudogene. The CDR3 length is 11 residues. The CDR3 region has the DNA TGTGCCAGCAGCAGGGAGAGGAGAGCTTTCTTT. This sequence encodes CASSRERRAFF.

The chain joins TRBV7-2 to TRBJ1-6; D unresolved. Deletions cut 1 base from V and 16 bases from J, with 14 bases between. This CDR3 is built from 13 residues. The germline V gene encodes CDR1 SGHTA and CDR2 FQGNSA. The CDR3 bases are TGTGCCAGCAGCTTAGACATGAGGACTATGCTCCACTTT. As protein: CASSLDMRTMLHF.

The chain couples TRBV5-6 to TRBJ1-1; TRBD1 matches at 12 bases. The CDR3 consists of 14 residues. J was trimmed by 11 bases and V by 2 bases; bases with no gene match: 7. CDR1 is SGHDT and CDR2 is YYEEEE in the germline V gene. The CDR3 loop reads CASSFGDRGRWAFF. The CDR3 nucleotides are TGTGCCAGCAGCTTTGGGGACAGGGGGCGGTGGGCTTTCTTT.

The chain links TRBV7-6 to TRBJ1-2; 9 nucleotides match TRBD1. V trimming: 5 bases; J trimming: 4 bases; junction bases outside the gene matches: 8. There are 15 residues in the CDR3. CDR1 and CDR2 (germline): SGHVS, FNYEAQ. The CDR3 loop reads CASSPGQGSSYGYTF. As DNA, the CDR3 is TGTGCCAGCAGCCCCGGACAGGGGAGTAGCTATGGCTACACCTTC. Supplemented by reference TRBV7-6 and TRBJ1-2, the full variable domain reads GAGVSQSPRYKVTKRGQDVALRCDPISGHVSLYWYRQALGQGPEFLTYFNYEAQQDKSGLPNDRFSAERPEGSISTLTIQRTEQRDSAMYRCASSPGQGSSYGYTFGSGTRLTVV.